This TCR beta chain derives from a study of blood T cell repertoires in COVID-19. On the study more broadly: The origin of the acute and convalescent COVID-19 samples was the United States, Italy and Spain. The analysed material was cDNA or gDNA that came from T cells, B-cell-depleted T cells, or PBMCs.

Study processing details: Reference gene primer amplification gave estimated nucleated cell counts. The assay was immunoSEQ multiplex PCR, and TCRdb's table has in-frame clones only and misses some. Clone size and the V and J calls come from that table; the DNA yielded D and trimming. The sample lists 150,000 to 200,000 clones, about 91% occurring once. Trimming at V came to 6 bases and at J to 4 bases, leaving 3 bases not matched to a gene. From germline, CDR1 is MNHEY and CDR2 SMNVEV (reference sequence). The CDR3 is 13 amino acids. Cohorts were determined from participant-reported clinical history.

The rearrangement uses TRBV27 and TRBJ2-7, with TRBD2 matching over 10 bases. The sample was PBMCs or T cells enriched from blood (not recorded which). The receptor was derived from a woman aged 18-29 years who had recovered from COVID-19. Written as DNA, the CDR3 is TGTGCCAGCAGCGGGACTAGCGTATACGAGCAGTACTTC. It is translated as CASSGTSVYEQYF.